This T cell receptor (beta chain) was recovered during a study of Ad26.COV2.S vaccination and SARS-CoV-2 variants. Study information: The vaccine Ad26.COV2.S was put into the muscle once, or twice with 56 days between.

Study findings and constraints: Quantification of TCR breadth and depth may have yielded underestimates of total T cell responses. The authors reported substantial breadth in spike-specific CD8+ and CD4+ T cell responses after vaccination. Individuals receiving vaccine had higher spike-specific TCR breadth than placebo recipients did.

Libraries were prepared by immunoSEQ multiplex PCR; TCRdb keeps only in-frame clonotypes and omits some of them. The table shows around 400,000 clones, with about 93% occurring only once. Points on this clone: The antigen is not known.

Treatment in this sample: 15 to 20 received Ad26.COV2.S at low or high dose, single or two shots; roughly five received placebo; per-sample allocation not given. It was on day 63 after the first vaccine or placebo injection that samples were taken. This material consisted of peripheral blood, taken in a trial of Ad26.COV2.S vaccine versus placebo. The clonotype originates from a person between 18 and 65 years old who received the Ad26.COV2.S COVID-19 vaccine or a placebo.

The CDR3 bases are TGCGCCAGCAGCCAAGGACCATCAGGGCGGGGAGAGACCCAGTACTTC. Protein sequence: CASSQGPSGRGETQYF. The chain links TRBV4-1 to TRBJ2-5, with D possibly being TRBD2 (6 bases). V lost 1 base to trimming and J lost 4 bases, with 16 bases between them. This CDR3 is built from 16 residues. Looked up from germline, CDR1 is MGHRA and CDR2 is YSYEKL.